The 20 T cell receptor beta chains below were found in one sample sequenced in a study of blood T cell repertoires in COVID-19. Produced via immunoSEQ multiplex PCR; TCRdb's table is partial and in-frame only. The table shows 390,000 or so clones, with 70% to 90% occurring only once. Source material: peripheral blood. The source is a woman younger than 45 with COVID-19, enrolled during active disease.

CDR3: CASSQGASGGELFF. The CDR3, as DNA: TGTGCCAGCAGCCAAGGGGCTAGCGGAGGGGAGCTGTTTTTT. This chain links TRBV6-5 with TRBJ2-2, with 7 bases lining up with TRBD2. Germline loops: CDR1 MNHEY, CDR2 SVGAGI. V was pared by 6 bases and J by 8 bases, with 9 bases of the junction left unmatched. The CDR3 sequence is 14 residues long.

The chain links TRBV2 to TRBJ2-2; 9 nucleotides agree with TRBD2. The CDR3 is 16 residues long. V lost 2 bases, J lost 6 bases, and 7 bases stayed unmatched. The germline V gene encodes CDR1 SNHLY and CDR2 FYNNEI. CDR3 bases: TGTGCCAGCAGTGAAAGTCTAGCGGGGATAGCCGGGGAGCTGTTTTTT. Its translation is CASSESLAGIAGELFF.

The chain links TRBV28 to TRBJ1-3; maybe TRBD1 (5 bases). Germline V gene data show CDR1 as MDHEN and CDR2 as SYDVKM. The CDR3 contains 14 residues. V gave up 7 bases and J gave up 0 bases, with 10 bases separating them. The CDR3 is CASILGGSGNTIYF. CDR3 DNA: TGTGCCAGCATTCTGGGGGGCTCTGGAAACACCATATATTTT.

The chain uses TRBV3-1 (or the pseudogene TRBV3-2) and TRBJ2-7; D is perhaps TRBD2 (5 bases). V gave up 4 bases and J gave up 3 bases, with 16 bases separating them. There are 15 residues in the CDR3. Per germline, CDR1 LGHDT and CDR2 YNNKEL (reference sequence). The CDR3 sequence is CASSPGVGAGYEQYF. The CDR3, as DNA: TGTGCCAGCAGCCCCGGGGTAGGTGCGGGCTACGAGCAGTACTTC.

The chain has TRBV5-1 and TRBJ1-6; D unclear. CDR3 size: 15 residues. With 0 bases removed from V and 4 bases from J, the gap between germline ends came to 8 bases. Germline V lookup: CDR1 SGHRS, CDR2 YFSETQ. The CDR3 DNA reads TGCGCCAGCAGCTTGGAAGGAGATTATAATTCACCCCTCCACTTT. It codes for CASSLEGDYNSPLHF.

This CDR3 is CASSVGPAYNEQFF. The CDR3 DNA sequence: TGTGCCAGCAGCGTAGGTCCTGCCTACAATGAGCAGTTCTTC. The rearrangement uses TRBV9 and TRBJ2-1; D gene uncertain. The CDR3 loop spans 14 amino acids. The germline gives CDR1 SGDLS, CDR2 YYNGEE. Between the trimmed V and J ends, which lost 0 bases and 2 bases, there was a span of 6 bases.

The rearrangement uses TRBV4-3 and TRBJ2-2; 7 bases map to TRBD2. Germline V gene lookup returns CDR1 LGHNA and CDR2 YSLEER. The CDR3 extends over 18 amino acids. The V segment lost 0 bases and the J segment 3 bases; nucleotides outside the gene matches: 10. CDR3 loop: CASSQDSGEGPHTGELFF. DNA for the CDR3: TGCGCCAGCAGCCAAGATTCGGGGGAGGGCCCGCACACCGGGGAGCTGTTTTTT.

The genes are TRBV30 and TRBJ2-1; D not resolved. V was trimmed by 4 bases and J by 8 bases, leaving 9 bases between them. This CDR3 is 11 amino acids long. CDR1 is GTSNPN, CDR2 SVGIG, per germline (reference sequence). CDR3 coding DNA: TGTGCCTGGATTGACCGGGATGAGCAGTTCTTC. Residues: CAWIDRDEQFF. Full variable domain (outside the CDR3, taken from reference TRBV30 and TRBJ2-1): SQTIHQWPATLVQPVGSPLSLECTVEGTSNPNLYWYRQAAGRGLQLLFYSVGIGQISSEVPQNLSASRPQDRQFILSSKKLLLSDSGFYLCAWIDRDEQFFGPGTRLTVL.

V gene TRBV30 combines with J gene TRBJ2-7, with 7 bases fitting TRBD2. In germline, CDR1 is GTSNPN, CDR2 SVGIG (reference sequence). The CDR3 contains 15 residues. Trimming at V came to 1 base and at J to 0 bases, leaving 6 bases not matched to a gene. The CDR3 reads CAWSATLADSYEQYF. In nucleotides, the CDR3 is TGTGCCTGGAGTGCTACCCTAGCGGACTCCTACGAGCAGTACTTC.

In DNA, the CDR3 is TGTGCCACCAGTGATTCCGGGACAGGGAGTCATGAAAAACTGTTTTTT. This translates into CATSDSGTGSHEKLFF. The V gene is TRBV24-1, the J gene TRBJ1-4, with 9 bases aligning to TRBD1. Germline CDR1 is KGHDR and CDR2 is SFDVKD. V gave up 2 bases and J gave up 6 bases; unmatched junction bases: 6. This CDR3 has 16 amino acids.

The table lists this clone with a count of one. The rearrangement links TRBV7-6 to TRBJ1-2; D not certain. CDR3 length: 15 amino acids. Trimming stripped 5 bases from V and 4 bases from J, with 17 bases between. Germline V CDR1 and CDR2: SGHVS, FNYEAQ. The CDR3 sequence: CASSPTSKAPYGYTF. In DNA form, the CDR3 reads TGTGCCAGCAGCCCGACTTCTAAGGCACCCTATGGCTACACCTTC.

The chain recombines TRBV29-1 with TRBJ2-7, with 7 bases matching TRBD1. Germline V gene sequence: CDR1 SQVTM, CDR2 ANQGSEA. J lost 6 bases, V lost 4 bases, and 18 bases had no gene match. CDR3 length equals 16 residues. CDR3 loop: CSVVPVLTTGRPEQYF. CDR3 sequence (DNA): TGCAGCGTTGTCCCGGTGTTAACGACAGGGCGGCCCGAGCAGTACTTC.

The gene calls are TRBV4-3 and TRBJ2-7, with 8 positions matching TRBD2. This CDR3 has 17 amino acids. J gave up 3 bases and V 0 bases, and 10 bases lay outside the gene matches. The germline gives CDR1 LGHNA, CDR2 YSLEER. The CDR3, as DNA: TGCGCCAGCAGCCAAGATGGGGGACTAGTGGTACTCTACGAGCAGTACTTC. It translates to CASSQDGGLVVLYEQYF.

The V gene is TRBV4-1, the J gene TRBJ1-1, with D maybe TRBD1 (5 bases). This CDR3 contains 15 residues. The germline V gene encodes CDR1 MGHRA and CDR2 YSYEKL. The germline V and J ends were trimmed by 1 base and 4 bases, with 13 bases remaining between them. The CDR3 DNA reads TGCGCCAGCAGCCAAGGGGGCGAAGTCGCCACTGAAGCTTTCTTT. Residues: CASSQGGEVATEAFF.

The chain couples TRBV19 to TRBJ2-5; 9 bases fit TRBD1. Germline CDR1 reads LNHDA; CDR2 reads SQIVND (reference sequence). Trimming at V came to 5 bases and at J to 4 bases, leaving 8 bases not matched to a gene. The CDR3 is 15 amino acids. The CDR3 spells CASSSRDRVSETQYF. The CDR3 DNA follows: TGTGCCAGTAGTTCCCGGGACAGGGTATCAGAGACCCAGTACTTC.

V gene TRBV5-1 combines with J gene TRBJ2-1, with TRBD2 identical over 7 bases. In germline, CDR1 is SGHRS, CDR2 YFSETQ. This CDR3 region has 17 residues. V dropped 0 bases and J dropped 0; count of bases not matched to a gene: 6. Here the CDR3 reads CASSLAGGSGSYNEQFF. The CDR3 nucleotides are TGCGCCAGCAGCTTGGCCGGCGGGAGTGGCTCCTACAATGAGCAGTTCTTC. Combining the CDR3 with reference TRBV5-1 and TRBJ2-1 gives the whole variable domain KAGVTQTPRYLIKTRGQQVTLSCSPISGHRSVSWYQQTPGQGLQFLFEYFSETQRNKGNFPGRFSGRQFSNSRSEMNVSTLELGDSALYLCASSLAGGSGSYNEQFFGPGTRLTVL.

V gene TRBV23-1 combines with J gene TRBJ2-7; 9 positions match TRBD2. TRBV23-1 carries the ORF label, with uncertain function. J was trimmed by 0 bases and V by 2 bases; bases with no gene match: 26. CDR3 length equals 23 residues. CDR3 residues: CASSQTGTAETKTSGQSSYEQYF. The CDR3 DNA is TGCGCCAGCAGTCAAACCGGGACAGCTGAAACCAAGACTAGCGGCCAGAGCTCCTACGAGCAGTACTTC.

The rearrangement uses TRBV13 and TRBJ2-1; perhaps TRBD2 as D (5 bases). CDR1 is PRHDT and CDR2 is FYEKMQ in the germline V gene (reference sequence). V was clipped by 2 bases and J by 4 bases, with 15 bases between them. The CDR3 covers 16 residues. CDR3: CASSLRGGSGYNEQFF. As DNA, the CDR3 is TGTGCCAGCAGCTTACGAGGCGGGTCGGGGTACAATGAGCAGTTCTTC. Full variable domain (missing parts from reference TRBV13 and TRBJ2-1): AAGVIQSPRHLIKEKRETATLKCYPIPRHDTVYWYQQGPGQDPQFLISFYEKMQSDKGSIPDRFSAQQFSDYHSELNMSSLELGDSALYFCASSLRGGSGYNEQFFGPGTRLTVL.

This chain links TRBV6-5 with TRBJ1-3; 7 nucleotides align to TRBD1. V lost 6 bases to trimming and J lost 2 bases; unmatched junction nucleotides: 7. CDR1 is MNHEY, CDR2 SVGAGI, per germline. The CDR3 consists of 15 residues. The CDR3 nucleotides are TGTGCCAGCAGGCACAGGGGCGAACCTGGAAACACCATATATTTT. It encodes CASRHRGEPGNTIYF.

The rearrangement uses TRBV27 and TRBJ2-3; TRBD2 aligns across 11 bases. V lost 3 bases, J lost 3 bases, and 8 bases stayed unmatched. Germline values: CDR1 MNHEY, CDR2 SMNVEV (reference sequence). The CDR3 extends over 17 amino acids. CDR3: CASSLGPTSGRTDTQYF. CDR3 nucleotides: TGTGCCAGCAGTTTGGGTCCTACTAGCGGGAGAACAGATACGCAGTATTTT.